This TCR beta chain was captured by sequencing in a study of T-cell memory formation after mild COVID-19. Study-level points and caveats: Day 15 to 85 contracting clones showed balanced CD4/CD8; later expanders leaned CD4+. Nothing showed for sure that second-wave clones peaking on day 37 were SARS-CoV-2 specific. Pre-infection memory harbored some responding clones, suggesting cross-reactive memory joined.

A 5'RACE reaction primed in the constant segment made cDNA libraries of TCR alpha and TCR beta, and these carried sample barcodes and UMIs. TCRdb independently ran MiXCR on the 5' RACE reads; one entry per CDR3 protein. The data contain some 120,000 distinct CDR3 sequences, about a sixth of them singletons. The CDR3 is 18 residues long. The V end was cut by 0 bases, the J end by 4 bases, with 22 bases between. Germline CDR1 reads SGHRS; CDR2 reads YFSETQ. Notes on this clonotype: Its antigen remains unidentified.

The rearrangement uses TRBV5-1 and TRBJ1-2; no definite D call. The receptor comes from an adult woman who had mild COVID-19 (a few samples of this study predate the infection). Cell type and time point are not known. The specimen sequenced was PBMCs or a T cell subset sorted from them (not recorded which). CDR3 in DNA: TGCGCCAGCAGCTTGGACCCCCCAGATATCTCACATCGCTATGGCTACACCTTC. Encoded protein: CASSLDPPDISHRYGYTF.